Listed here are 21 T cell receptor beta chains from one sample, sequenced in a study of T cell changes during pregnancy in multiple sclerosis. Sequencing used immunoSEQ multiplex PCR; TCRdb keeps in-frame clones, though not all of them. The sample lists approximately 50,000 clones, approximately 93% occurring once. The material sequenced was CD4+ T cells from peripheral blood mononuclear cells, taken in the third trimester of pregnancy. The receptors derive from a female donor with multiple sclerosis, enrolled in a pregnancy study.

The rearrangement joins TRBV6-1 to TRBJ2-5, with 9 bases lining up with TRBD2. The J call may be mistaken, given a closer DNA end match to TRBJ2-7. The CDR3 is 15 residues long. CDR1 is MNHNS and CDR2 is SASEGT in the germline V gene. CDR3 sequence: CASRNLASGTYEQYF. The CDR3 nucleotides read TGTGCCAGCAGAAACTTGGCTAGCGGGACCTACGAGCAGTACTTC.

The chain couples TRBV21-1 to TRBJ1-4. TRBV21-1 is listed as a pseudogene. This CDR3 region has 15 residues. The CDR3 sequence is CASSKIMLGDEKLFF. The CDR3 DNA follows: TGTGCCAGCAGCAAAATCATGTTGGGAGATGAAAAACTGTTTTTT.

This chain joins TRBV6-6 and TRBJ1-2, with 7 nucleotides matching TRBD1. Unmatched junction bases numbered 5, after V lost 0 bases and J lost 10 bases. Germline V CDR1 and CDR2: MNHNY, SVGAGI (reference sequence). The CDR3 consists of 13 residues. DNA for the CDR3: TGTGCCAGCAGTTACTCAGGGACAGCCGCCTACACCTTC. It is translated as CASSYSGTAAYTF.

V is TRBV14 and J is TRBJ2-3, with 8 bases lining up with TRBD2. The V gene's germline CDR1 is SGHDN and CDR2 FVKESK. The CDR3 covers 15 residues. Germline trimming cut 2 bases from V and 6 bases from J; bases unmatched to any gene: 7. The CDR3 DNA follows: TGTGCCAGCAGCCAAAGGCGGAGCGGGAGTGATACGCAGTATTTT. Its protein is CASSQRRSGSDTQYF. Drawing the rest from reference TRBV14 and TRBJ2-3, the complete variable domain is EAGVTQFPSHSVIEKGQTVTLRCDPISGHDNLYWYRRVMGKEIKFLLHFVKESKQDESGMPNNRFLAERTGGTYSTLKVQPAELEDSGVYFCASSQRRSGSDTQYFGPGTRLTVL.

V and J are TRBV6-1 and TRBJ1-5; the match to TRBD1 covers 7 bases. The germline V gene encodes CDR1 MNHNS and CDR2 SASEGT. Germline trimming cut 1 base from V and 4 bases from J; bases unmatched to any gene: 10. There are 17 residues in the CDR3. The CDR3 DNA reads TGTGCCAGCAGTGAAGTCGCGAACAGGGGAAGGAATCAGCCCCAGCATTTT. The encoded protein is CASSEVANRGRNQPQHF.

V gene TRBV6-5 combines with J gene TRBJ2-7, with D maybe TRBD1 (5 bases). CDR1 MNHEY and CDR2 SVGAGI come from the germline V gene. V was cut by 6 bases and J by 2 bases, with 14 bases left in between. This CDR3 has 14 residues. CDR3 protein: CASRQGLETYEQYF. The DNA for the CDR3 is TGTGCCAGCAGGCAGGGTTTGGAGACCTACGAGCAGTACTTC.

The chain employs TRBV6-6 and TRBJ1-2; D is unclear. V was trimmed by 4 bases and J by 4 bases, leaving 4 bases between them. CDR3 length: 11 amino acids. Germline-derived CDR1 and CDR2 are MNHNY and SVGAGI (reference sequence). The CDR3 DNA reads as TGTGCCAGCAGTTCCAGCTATGGCTACACCTTC. The encoded protein is CASSSSYGYTF.

The gene calls are TRBV20-1 and TRBJ1-2; D is uncertain. V lost 3 bases and J lost 2, with 4 bases in between. Germline assignment: CDR1 DFQATT and CDR2 SNEGSKA (reference sequence). CDR3 length: 11 amino acids. Here the CDR3 reads CSASRNYGYTF. The CDR3 nucleotides are TGCAGTGCTAGCAGGAACTATGGCTACACCTTC.

The chain links TRBV6-1 to TRBJ1-4; 10 nucleotides agree with TRBD1. This CDR3 comprises 15 residues. V was clipped by 5 bases and J by 7 bases; unmatched bases: 7. Germline V gene sequence: CDR1 MNHNS, CDR2 SASEGT. Here the CDR3 reads CASSPQTGGIEKLFF. The CDR3 DNA sequence: TGTGCCAGCAGTCCCCAGACAGGGGGCATTGAAAAACTGTTTTTT.

This clone was seen only a few times. This chain uses TRBV29-1 with TRBJ2-3; TRBD2 aligns across 10 bases. There are 12 residues in the CDR3. The junction had 0 bases not matched to a gene; V was cut back by 5 bases and J by 4 bases. Per germline, CDR1 SQVTM and CDR2 ANQGSEA. The CDR3 region is CSVSGGADTQYF. CDR3 coding DNA: TGCAGCGTTAGCGGGGGGGCAGATACGCAGTATTTT.

The CDR3 spells CASSLQRQGMRYTF. The DNA of the CDR3 is TGTGCCAGCAGTTTACAACGACAGGGAATGCGCTACACCTTC. The J gene is TRBJ1-2, the V gene TRBV28; 7 nucleotides agree with TRBD1. This CDR3 is built from 14 residues. J was trimmed by 9 bases and V by 2 bases; bases with no gene match: 9. Germline V lookup: CDR1 MDHEN, CDR2 SYDVKM.

The chain has TRBV5-5 and TRBJ2-1; maybe TRBD2 (5 bases). This CDR3 has 14 amino acids. Deletions cut 4 bases from V and 9 bases from J, with 17 bases between. Germline V gives CDR1 SGHKS, CDR2 YYEKEE (reference sequence). CDR3 protein: CASSHDTGSGEQFF. The DNA of the CDR3 is TGTGCCAGCAGCCACGACACGGGCAGCGGTGAGCAGTTCTTC.

V gene TRBV18 combines with J gene TRBJ2-3; TRBD2 might be the D (5 bases). Per germline, CDR1 KGHSH and CDR2 LQKENI. The CDR3 has 15 amino acids. The V and J ends lost 4 bases and 2 bases respectively, with 13 bases between them. The CDR3 reads CASSLTTSDTDTQYF. CDR3 nucleotides: TGTGCCAGCTCACTGACTACTTCTGACACAGATACGCAGTATTTT.

The chain combines TRBV7-3 with TRBJ1-1; D uncertain. This CDR3 has 13 residues. Trimming removed 5 bases from V and 1 base from J, with 8 bases in between. Germline values: CDR1 SGHTA, CDR2 FQGTGA. DNA for the CDR3: TGTGCCAGCAGCCAGCGGGCGAACACTGAAGCTTTCTTT. It translates to CASSQRANTEAFF.

The genes are TRBV5-1 and TRBJ2-7; 8 bases match TRBD1. CDR3 length: 13 residues. V dropped 4 bases and J dropped 2; count of bases not matched to a gene: 2. CDR1 is SGHRS, CDR2 YFSETQ, per germline. This chain's CDR3 is CASSRTGPYEQYF. In DNA form, the CDR3 reads TGCGCCAGCAGCCGGACAGGGCCCTACGAGCAGTACTTC.

The V and J genes are TRBV5-6 and TRBJ2-1, with 7 bases that match TRBD1. Germline CDR1 and CDR2: SGHDT and YYEEEE. Trimming at V came to 1 base and at J to 3 bases, leaving 10 bases not matched to a gene. CDR3 size: 17 residues. In DNA form, the CDR3 reads TGTGCCAGCAGCTTGAGGGTGACAGGGACAAACTACAATGAGCAGTTCTTC. As protein: CASSLRVTGTNYNEQFF.

This chain uses TRBV4-3 with TRBJ1-2; D unresolved. V dropped 0 bases and J dropped 6 bases, with 17 bases sitting between them. This CDR3 region has 16 residues. Germline assignment: CDR1 LGHNA and CDR2 YSLEER. CDR3 coding DNA: TGCGCCAGCAGCCAAGAGGTGAGGAGGGTCGCCCATGGCTACACCTTC. This encodes CASSQEVRRVAHGYTF.

This chain joins TRBV9 and TRBJ1-5, with D perhaps matching TRBD1 (6 bases). Looked up from germline, CDR1 is SGDLS and CDR2 is YYNGEE. V was cut by 4 bases and J by 3 bases, with 14 bases left in between. The length of the CDR3 is 15 residues. The CDR3 region is CASSPGGGPNQPQHF. DNA of the CDR3: TGTGCCAGCAGCCCCGGGGGGGGGCCCAATCAGCCCCAGCATTTT. The complete variable domain, with remaining parts taken from reference TRBV9 and TRBJ1-5, reads DSGVTQTPKHLITATGQRVTLRCSPRSGDLSVYWYQQSLDQGLQFLIQYYNGEERAKGNILERFSAQQFPDLHSELNLSSLELGDSALYFCASSPGGGPNQPQHFGDGTRLSIL.

The V call is TRBV5-1, the J call TRBJ1-4; maybe TRBD1 (6 bases). CDR1 and CDR2 (germline): SGHRS, YFSETQ. CDR3 length equals 15 residues. Trimming stripped 4 bases from V and 0 bases from J, with 10 bases between. The CDR3 loop is CASSRGTPTNEKLFF. CDR3 bases: TGCGCCAGCAGCCGAGGGACACCAACTAATGAAAAACTGTTTTTT.

This chain connects TRBV27 to TRBJ1-5; 7 positions agree with TRBD1. Germline V gives CDR1 MNHEY, CDR2 SMNVEV (reference sequence). The CDR3 sequence is 16 residues long. V was clipped by 3 bases and J by 3 bases; unmatched bases: 8. The CDR3: CASSLSGTAYNQPQHF. The CDR3 DNA reads TGTGCCAGCAGTTTGTCCGGGACAGCATACAATCAGCCCCAGCATTTT.

The chain has TRBV6-5 and TRBJ2-3; tentative D call: TRBD1 (5 bases). V shed 6 bases and J shed 4 bases, with 17 bases lying between them. CDR3 length: 15 amino acids. The germline V gene encodes CDR1 MNHEY and CDR2 SVGAGI. The CDR3 protein is CASRPRDGLADTQYF. In nucleotides, the CDR3 is TGTGCCAGCAGGCCCAGGGATGGGCTTGCAGATACGCAGTATTTT.